This T cell receptor beta chain was recorded in a study of blood T cell repertoires in COVID-19. Study summary: Italy, Spain and the United States were the sources of the convalescent and acute COVID-19 samples. T cells, B-cell-depleted T cells, or PBMCs provided the cDNA or gDNA that served as material.

The germline CDR1 and CDR2 sequences are WNHNN and SYGVQD (reference sequence). The CDR3 contains 15 residues. V shed 2 bases, J shed 2 bases, and the junction held 6 bases outside the gene matches. Per the study methods: Researchers report that nucleated cell counts were estimated from reference gene primer amplification. The assay was immunoSEQ multiplex PCR, and TCRdb's table has in-frame clones only and misses some. The V and J calls and clone size come from that table; D and trimming were worked out from the DNA. The table shows about 39,000 clones, with about nine tenths occurring only once. What was sequenced was peripheral blood. The sequence derives from a middle-aged man with active COVID-19. J is TRBJ2-7 and V is TRBV10-1; 7 nucleotides agree with TRBD2. The CDR3 DNA is TGCGCCAGCAGTGAGGGACTAGGTGATACCTACGAGCAGTACTTC. Residues: CASSEGLGDTYEQYF.